Detailed here is one T cell receptor (beta chain). These data belong to a study of blood T cell repertoires in COVID-19. Study information: Samples of COVID-19 (acute and convalescent) were obtained from the United States, Italy and Spain. The cDNA or gDNA used as material had been derived from T cells, B-cell-depleted T cells, or PBMCs.

The CDR3 runs 15 residues. With V trimmed by 6 bases and J by 4 bases, 7 bases remained unmatched. The V gene's germline CDR1 is SNHLY and CDR2 FYNNEI. Per the study methods: Nucleated cell number was recorded as an estimate derived from reference gene primer amplification. Using immunoSEQ multiplex PCR, the repertoire was profiled, and TCRdb retains in-frame clones only, with some absent. V and J calls and clone size follow that table, whereas D and trimming were derived from the DNA. In the table there are roughly 220,000 clones, roughly 88% of which are singletons. The receptor comes from a woman in her thirties or forties who had recovered from COVID-19. The chain is built from TRBV2 and TRBJ1-5, with 9 bases fitting TRBD1. Sequencing was carried out using peripheral blood. CDR3 region: CASSPRGTGNQPQHF. The CDR3 DNA reads as TGTGCCAGCAGCCCGAGGGGGACAGGGAATCAGCCCCAGCATTTT.